The next 9 T cell receptor beta chains were all read from a single sample in a study of T cells in Graves' hyperthyroidism and ophthalmopathy. Amplification targeted TCR beta CDR3 regions from RNA transcripts. HTBI primers were used for first-round RT-PCR of the TCR CDR3. TCRdb analysed the multiplex PCR reads with MiXCR anew, one entry per CDR3 protein. The sample includes around 660,000 distinct CDR3 sequences, about 45% of them seen just once. The sequenced sample was peripheral blood or thyroid tissue (not recorded which). Every receptor here comes from an adult man with Graves' disease, either hyperthyroidism or ophthalmopathy (not recorded which).

About this clonotype: A read error is possible here, since a much larger clone lies one base away. The chain links TRBV7-8 to TRBJ1-2, with unresolved D. The CDR3 length is 12 residues. The V gene's germline CDR1 is SGHVS and CDR2 FQNEAQ. V lost 2 bases to trimming and J lost 4 bases, with 5 bases between them. CDR3 sequence reads: CASSLPSYGYTF. CDR3 DNA: TGTGCCAGCAGCTTACCCAGCTATGGCTACACCTTC.

This clonotype was counted at least ten times. The chain recombines TRBV7-2 with TRBJ1-1, with 8 bases that match TRBD1. The V and J ends lost 3 bases and 11 bases, in that order; junction bases with no gene match: 11. The CDR3 contains 14 residues. Germline V gives CDR1 SGHTA, CDR2 FQGNSA. The CDR3 loop reads CASSLAGLGQGAFF. The CDR3 DNA reads TGTGCCAGCAGCTTGGCCGGCTTAGGACAGGGCGCTTTCTTT. Looking up the rest from reference TRBV7-2 and TRBJ1-1 gives the full variable domain: GAGVSQSPSNKVTEKGKDVELRCDPISGHTALYWYRQSLGQGLEFLIYFQGNSAPDKSGLPSDRFSAERTGGSVSTLTIQRTQQEDSAVYLCASSLAGLGQGAFFGQGTRLTVV.

The chain combines TRBV2 with TRBJ1-6; 8 bases line up with TRBD1. CDR1 SNHLY and CDR2 FYNNEI come from the germline V gene. This CDR3 has 15 amino acids. V shed 4 bases and J 7 bases; nucleotides not matched to a gene: 6. Here the CDR3 DNA reads TGTGCCAGCAGTGGACAGGGGTTCACAAATTCACCCCTCCACTTT. Its protein is CASSGQGFTNSPLHF. Combining the CDR3 with reference TRBV2 and TRBJ1-6 gives the whole variable domain EPEVTQTPSHQVTQMGQEVILRCVPISNHLYFYWYRQILGQKVEFLVSFYNNEISEKSEIFDDQFSVERPDGSNFTLKIRSTKLEDSAMYFCASSGQGFTNSPLHFGNGTRLTVT.

The chain joins TRBV29-1 to TRBJ2-3; the D gene is possibly TRBD2 (5 bases). There are 13 residues in the CDR3. Deletions cut 6 bases from V and 3 bases from J, with 13 bases between. Germline CDR1 SQVTM, CDR2 ANQGSEA. As DNA, the CDR3 is TGCAGCGTCGAGGGTATCGGTACAGATACGCAGTATTTT. This codes for CSVEGIGTDTQYF.

The J gene is TRBJ2-6, the V gene TRBV10-3; D assignment may be TRBD1 or TRBD2 (5 bases each). V was shortened by 5 bases and J by 0 bases, with 11 bases between the two germline ends. The CDR3 consists of 16 residues. In germline, CDR1 is ENHRY, CDR2 SYGVKD. CDR3 DNA sequence: TGTGCCATCAGTTCCGGGACGGACTCTGGGGCCAACGTCCTGACTTTC. Protein: CAISSGTDSGANVLTF.

To note about this clonotype: At one end, the junction sequence differs from germline, possibly due to a read error. The chain couples TRBV6-5 to TRBJ1-1; the match to TRBD1 covers 9 bases. CDR3 length equals 11 residues. Germline V CDR1 and CDR2: MNHEY, SVGAGI. CDR3 nucleotides: TGTGCCAGCAGTTTCCGGGACAGGGAACTCTTT. It translates to CASSFRDRELF.

There are a few counts of this clonotype. The chain recombines TRBV20-1 with TRBJ1-1, with no clear D. This CDR3 contains 14 residues. Germline loops: CDR1 DFQATT, CDR2 SNEGSKA (reference sequence). V was pared by 7 bases and J by 1 base, with 16 bases between. As DNA, the CDR3 is TGCAGTGTGACCGATCGGACGGCGAACACTGAAGCTTTCTTT. Protein: CSVTDRTANTEAFF.

This clonotype was counted a few times. The CDR3 bases are TGTGCCAGCAGCCAAGGACGGACAGGGAATGGTTACGAGCAGTACTTC. It is translated as CASSQGRTGNGYEQYF. V is TRBV7-2 and J is TRBJ2-7; 8 bases align to TRBD1. CDR3 length: 16 amino acids. Germline V gene data show CDR1 as SGHTA and CDR2 as FQGNSA. V dropped 5 bases and J dropped 4; count of bases not matched to a gene: 13.

About this clonotype: One end of the junction does not line up with germline, which may come from a read error. V gene TRBV5-1 combines with J gene TRBJ1-1, with D maybe TRBD1 (5 bases). The CDR3 length is 14 residues. Germline V gives CDR1 SGHRS, CDR2 YFSETQ. The CDR3 loop reads CASSPGGGGTEAFF. The CDR3 nucleotides read TGTGCCAGCAGCCCCGGAGGTGGGGGCACTGAAGCTTTCTTT.